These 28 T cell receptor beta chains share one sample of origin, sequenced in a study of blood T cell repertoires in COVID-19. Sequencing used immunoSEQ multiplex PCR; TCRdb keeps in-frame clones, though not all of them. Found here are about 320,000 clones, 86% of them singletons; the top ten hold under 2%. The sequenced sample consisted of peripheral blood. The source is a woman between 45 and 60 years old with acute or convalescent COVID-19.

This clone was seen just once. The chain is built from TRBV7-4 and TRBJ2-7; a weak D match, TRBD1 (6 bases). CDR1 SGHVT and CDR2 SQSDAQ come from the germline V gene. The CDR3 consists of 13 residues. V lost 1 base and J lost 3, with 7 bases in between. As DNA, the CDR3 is TGTGCCAGCAGCTTAGAGGACAGCTACGAGCAGTACTTC. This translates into CASSLEDSYEQYF.

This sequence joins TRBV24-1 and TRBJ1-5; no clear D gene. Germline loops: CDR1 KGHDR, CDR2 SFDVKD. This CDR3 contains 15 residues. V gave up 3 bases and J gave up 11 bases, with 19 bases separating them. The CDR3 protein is CATSDPSVAARTQHF. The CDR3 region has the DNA TGTGCCACCAGTGATCCCAGCGTCGCAGCTCGGACCCAGCATTTT.

As DNA, the CDR3 is TGTGCCAGCAGTGTTAGCGGGAGGAACACAGATACGCAGTATTTT. Its translation: CASSVSGRNTDTQYF. This chain uses TRBV11-2 with TRBJ2-3, with TRBD2 identical over 10 bases. Germline CDR1 is SGHAT and CDR2 is FQNNGV. CDR3 size: 15 residues. V lost 6 bases, J lost 2 bases, and 5 bases stayed unmatched.

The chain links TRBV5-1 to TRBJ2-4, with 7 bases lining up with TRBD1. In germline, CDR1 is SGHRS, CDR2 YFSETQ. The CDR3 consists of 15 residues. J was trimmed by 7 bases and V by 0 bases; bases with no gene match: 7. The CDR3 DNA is TGCGCCAGCAGCTTGGACTCCGGGACAGTCAACATTCAGTACTTC. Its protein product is CASSLDSGTVNIQYF.

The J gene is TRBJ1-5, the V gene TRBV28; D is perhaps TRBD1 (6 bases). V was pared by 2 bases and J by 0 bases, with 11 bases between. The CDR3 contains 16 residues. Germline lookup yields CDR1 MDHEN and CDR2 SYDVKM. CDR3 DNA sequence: TGTGCCAGCAGTTTAAACCAGGGGTATAGCAATCAGCCCCAGCATTTT. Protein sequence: CASSLNQGYSNQPQHF.

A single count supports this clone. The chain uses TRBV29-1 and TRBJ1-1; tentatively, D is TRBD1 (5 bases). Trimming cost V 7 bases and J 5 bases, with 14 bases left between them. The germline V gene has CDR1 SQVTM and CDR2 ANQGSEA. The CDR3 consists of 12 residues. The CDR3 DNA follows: TGCAGCGCCAGACGGGGGGGGACTGAAGCTTTCTTT. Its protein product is CSARRGGTEAFF.

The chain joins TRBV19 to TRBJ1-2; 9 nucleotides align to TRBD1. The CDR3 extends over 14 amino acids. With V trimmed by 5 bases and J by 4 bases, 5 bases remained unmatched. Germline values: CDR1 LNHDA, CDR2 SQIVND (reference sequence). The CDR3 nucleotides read TGTGCCAGTAGTGACAGGGGGACGAGCTATGGCTACACCTTC. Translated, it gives CASSDRGTSYGYTF.

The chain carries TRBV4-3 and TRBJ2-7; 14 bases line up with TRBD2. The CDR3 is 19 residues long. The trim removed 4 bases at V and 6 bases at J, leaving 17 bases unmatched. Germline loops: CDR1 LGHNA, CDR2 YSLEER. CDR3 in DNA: TGCGCCAGCAGCCCGAGGACGAATTGGGGGACTAGCGGGAGCTTCGAGCAGTACTTC. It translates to CASSPRTNWGTSGSFEQYF.

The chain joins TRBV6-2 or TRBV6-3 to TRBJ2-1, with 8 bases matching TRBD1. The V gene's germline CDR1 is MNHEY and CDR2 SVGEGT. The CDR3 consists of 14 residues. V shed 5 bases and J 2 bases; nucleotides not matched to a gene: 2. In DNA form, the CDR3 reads TGTGCCAGCAGTATACAGGGGGCCTACAATGAGCAGTTCTTC. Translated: CASSIQGAYNEQFF.

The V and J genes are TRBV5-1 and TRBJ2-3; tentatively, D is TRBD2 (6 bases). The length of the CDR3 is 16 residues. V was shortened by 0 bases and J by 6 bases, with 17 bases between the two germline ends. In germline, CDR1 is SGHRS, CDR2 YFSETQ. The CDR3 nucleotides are TGCGCCAGCAGCTTGGTCCGCGCCGGGGGTGTGGATACGCAGTATTTT. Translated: CASSLVRAGGVDTQYF.

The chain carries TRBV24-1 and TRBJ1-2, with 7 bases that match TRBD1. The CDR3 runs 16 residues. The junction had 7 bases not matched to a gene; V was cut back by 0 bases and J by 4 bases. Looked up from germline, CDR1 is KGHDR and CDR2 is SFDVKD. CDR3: CATSDLRSGGSYGYTF. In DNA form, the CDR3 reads TGTGCCACCAGTGATTTGCGGTCAGGGGGAAGCTATGGCTACACCTTC.

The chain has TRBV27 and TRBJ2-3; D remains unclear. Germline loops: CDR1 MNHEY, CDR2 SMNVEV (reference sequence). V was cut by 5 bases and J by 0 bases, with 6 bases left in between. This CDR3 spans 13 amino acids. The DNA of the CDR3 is TGTGCCAGCAGTAAGACTAGCACAGATACGCAGTATTTT. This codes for CASSKTSTDTQYF.

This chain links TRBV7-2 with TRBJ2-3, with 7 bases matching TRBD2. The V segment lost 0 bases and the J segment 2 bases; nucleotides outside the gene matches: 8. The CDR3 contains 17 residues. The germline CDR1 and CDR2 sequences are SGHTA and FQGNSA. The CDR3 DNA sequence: TGTGCCAGCAGCTTAGCGGGAGGGCCCCCGGACACAGATACGCAGTATTTT. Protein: CASSLAGGPPDTDTQYF.

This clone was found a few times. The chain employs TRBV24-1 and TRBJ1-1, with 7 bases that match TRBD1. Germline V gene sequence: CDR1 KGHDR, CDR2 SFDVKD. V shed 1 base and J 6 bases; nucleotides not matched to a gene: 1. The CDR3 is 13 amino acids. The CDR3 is CATSDFQGAEAFF. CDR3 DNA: TGTGCCACCAGTGATTTTCAGGGGGCTGAAGCTTTCTTT.

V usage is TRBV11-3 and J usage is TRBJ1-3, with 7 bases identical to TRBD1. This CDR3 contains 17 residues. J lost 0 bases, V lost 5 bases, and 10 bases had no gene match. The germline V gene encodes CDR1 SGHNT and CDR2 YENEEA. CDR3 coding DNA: TGTGCCAGCAGCCGTCAACAGGGGCGAAGCTCTGGAAACACCATATATTTT. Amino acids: CASSRQQGRSSGNTIYF.

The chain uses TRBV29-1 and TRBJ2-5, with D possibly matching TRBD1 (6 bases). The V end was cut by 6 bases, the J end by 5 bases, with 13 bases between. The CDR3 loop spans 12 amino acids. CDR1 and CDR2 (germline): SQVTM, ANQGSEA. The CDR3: CSVGWGRETQYF. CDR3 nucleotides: TGCAGCGTGGGCTGGGGGCGGGAGACCCAGTACTTC.

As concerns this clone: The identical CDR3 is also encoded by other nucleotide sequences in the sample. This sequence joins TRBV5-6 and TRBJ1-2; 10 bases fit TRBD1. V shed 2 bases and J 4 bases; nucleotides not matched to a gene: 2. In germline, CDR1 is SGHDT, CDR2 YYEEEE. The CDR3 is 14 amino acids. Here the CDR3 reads CASSFGTGVYGYTF. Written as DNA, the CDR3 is TGTGCCAGCAGCTTCGGGACAGGGGTCTATGGCTACACCTTC.

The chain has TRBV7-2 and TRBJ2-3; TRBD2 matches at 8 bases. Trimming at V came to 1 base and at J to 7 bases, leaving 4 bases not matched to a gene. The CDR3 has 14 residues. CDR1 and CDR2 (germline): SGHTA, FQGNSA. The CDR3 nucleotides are TGTGCCAGCAGCTTAGAAGGACTAGCCTATACGCAGTATTTT. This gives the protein CASSLEGLAYTQYF.

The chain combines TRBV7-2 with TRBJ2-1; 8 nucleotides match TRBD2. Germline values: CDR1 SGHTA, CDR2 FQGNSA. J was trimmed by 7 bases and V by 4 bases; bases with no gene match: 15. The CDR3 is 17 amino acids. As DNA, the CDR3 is TGTGCCAGCAGCTCCGTAGGGTCCGGGAGGGCTCGGAATGAGCAGTTCTTC. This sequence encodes CASSSVGSGRARNEQFF.

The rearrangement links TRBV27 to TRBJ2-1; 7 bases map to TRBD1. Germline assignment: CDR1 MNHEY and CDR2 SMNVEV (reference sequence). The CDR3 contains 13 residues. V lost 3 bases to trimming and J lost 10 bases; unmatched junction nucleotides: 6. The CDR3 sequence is CASSFVRGQEQFF. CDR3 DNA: TGTGCCAGCAGTTTCGTCAGGGGACAGGAGCAGTTCTTC.

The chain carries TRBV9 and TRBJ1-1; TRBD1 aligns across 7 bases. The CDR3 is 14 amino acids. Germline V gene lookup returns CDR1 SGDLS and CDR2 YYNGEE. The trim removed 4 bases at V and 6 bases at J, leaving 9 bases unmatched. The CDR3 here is CASSPQLTGSEAFF. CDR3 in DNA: TGTGCCAGCAGCCCCCAGCTGACAGGGTCTGAAGCTTTCTTT.

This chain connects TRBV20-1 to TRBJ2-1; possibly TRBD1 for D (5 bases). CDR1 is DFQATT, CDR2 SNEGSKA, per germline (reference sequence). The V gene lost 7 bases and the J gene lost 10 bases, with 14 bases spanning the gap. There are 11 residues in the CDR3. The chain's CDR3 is CSGGNPREQFF. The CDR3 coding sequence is TGCAGTGGGGGCAACCCCAGGGAGCAGTTCTTC.

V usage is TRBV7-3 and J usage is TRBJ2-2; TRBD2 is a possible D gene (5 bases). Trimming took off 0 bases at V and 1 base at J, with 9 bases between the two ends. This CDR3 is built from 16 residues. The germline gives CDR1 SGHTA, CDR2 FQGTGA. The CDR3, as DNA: TGTGCCAGCAGCTTAACTCTAGCTGAGAACACCGGGGAGCTGTTTTTT. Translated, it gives CASSLTLAENTGELFF. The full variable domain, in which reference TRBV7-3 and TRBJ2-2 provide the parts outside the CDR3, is GAGVSQTPSNKVTEKGKYVELRCDPISGHTALYWYRQSLGQGPEFLIYFQGTGAADDSGLPNDRFFAVRPEGSVSTLKIQRTERGDSAVYLCASSLTLAENTGELFFGEGSRLTVL.

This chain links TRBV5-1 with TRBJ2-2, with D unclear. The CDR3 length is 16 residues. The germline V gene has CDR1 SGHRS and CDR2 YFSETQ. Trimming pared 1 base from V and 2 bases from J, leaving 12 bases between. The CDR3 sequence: CASSLSQIQNTGELFF. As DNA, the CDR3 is TGCGCCAGCAGCTTGTCCCAGATCCAAAACACCGGGGAGCTGTTTTTT.

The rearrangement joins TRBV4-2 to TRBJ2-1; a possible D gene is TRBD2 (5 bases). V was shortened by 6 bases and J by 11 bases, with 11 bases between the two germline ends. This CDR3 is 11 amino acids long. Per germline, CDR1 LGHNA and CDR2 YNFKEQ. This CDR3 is CASRGGPKQFF. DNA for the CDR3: TGTGCCAGCAGAGGCGGGCCCAAGCAGTTCTTC.

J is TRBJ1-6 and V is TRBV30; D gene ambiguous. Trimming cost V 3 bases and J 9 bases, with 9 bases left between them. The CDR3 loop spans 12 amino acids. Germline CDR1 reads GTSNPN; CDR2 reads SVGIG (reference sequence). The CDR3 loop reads CAWSRRSSPLHF. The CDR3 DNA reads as TGTGCCTGGAGCAGGAGGAGTTCACCCCTCCACTTT.

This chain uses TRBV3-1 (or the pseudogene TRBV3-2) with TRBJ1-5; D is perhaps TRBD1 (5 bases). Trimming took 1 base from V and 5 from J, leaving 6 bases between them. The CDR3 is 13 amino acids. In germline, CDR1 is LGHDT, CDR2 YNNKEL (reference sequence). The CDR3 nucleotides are TGTGCCAGCAGCCAAGGGGGGGATCAGCCCCAGCATTTT. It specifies CASSQGGDQPQHF.

CDR3 DNA sequence: TGTGCCAGTCGACAGGGGGCGCATGCAGATACGCAGTATTTT. Its protein is CASRQGAHADTQYF. The V and J genes are TRBV5-6 and TRBJ2-3; 10 bases agree with TRBD1. CDR1 and CDR2 from the germline V gene are SGHDT and YYEEEE. The length of the CDR3 is 14 residues. The V segment lost 8 bases and the J segment 4 bases; nucleotides outside the gene matches: 7. Together with reference TRBV5-6 and TRBJ2-3, the CDR3 gives the full variable domain: DAGVTQSPTHLIKTRGQQVTLRCSPKSGHDTVSWYQQALGQGPQFIFQYYEEEERQRGNFPDRFSGHQFPNYSSELNVNALLLGDSALYLCASRQGAHADTQYFGPGTRLTVL.